The 4 T cell receptor beta chains presented below share a single source sample, sequenced in a study of Ad26.COV2.S vaccination and SARS-CoV-2 variants. Clones were read by immunoSEQ multiplex PCR, and TCRdb kept only the in-frame ones, dropping some. The table shows about 400,000 clones, with over 75% occurring only once. Treatment reported: 15 to 20 received Ad26.COV2.S at low or high dose, single or two shots; 5 received placebo; per-sample allocation not given. The samples were gathered on day 63 after the first injection of vaccine or placebo. The starting material was peripheral blood, obtained in a trial of Ad26.COV2.S vaccine versus placebo. Every receptor here comes from a person aged 18-60 years who received the Ad26.COV2.S COVID-19 vaccine or a placebo.

The rearrangement joins TRBV25-1 to TRBJ1-2; the D is unclear. CDR1 MGHDK and CDR2 SYGVNS come from the germline V gene. The V and J ends lost 4 bases and 4 bases respectively, with 13 bases between them. The CDR3 is made up of 14 amino acids. CDR3 region: CASSALAGAYGYTF. Here the CDR3 DNA reads TGTGCCAGCAGTGCCCTCGCAGGAGCCTATGGCTACACCTTC.

The chain is built from TRBV5-1 and TRBJ2-1; no firm D call. V lost 0 bases to trimming and J lost 2 bases, with 9 bases between them. The CDR3 covers 15 residues. CDR1 and CDR2 from the germline V gene are SGHRS and YFSETQ. CDR3 DNA sequence: TGCGCCAGCAGCTTGGGTGGTAGCACCTACAATGAGCAGTTCTTC. Residues: CASSLGGSTYNEQFF.

The sample holds a few counts of this clone. DNA of the CDR3: TGTGCCAGCAGCTTAGTCCCATTGGCAGGGAGGTCAGGAGGCTATGGCTACACCTTC. Amino acids: CASSLVPLAGRSGGYGYTF. The chain carries TRBV7-2 and TRBJ1-2; TRBD1 might be the D (5 bases). There are 19 residues in the CDR3. V was pared by 1 base and J by 4 bases, with 25 bases between. Germline V gene data show CDR1 as SGHTA and CDR2 as FQGNSA.

The chain is built from TRBV11-2 and TRBJ2-5, with a tentative D call TRBD2 (6 bases). Trimming shortened V by 8 bases and J by 5 bases, and 24 bases separated the two germline ends. This CDR3 is built from 16 residues. The germline V gene has CDR1 SGHAT and CDR2 FQNNGV. In DNA, the CDR3 is TGTGCCAGCGGAATTCATGGGGGGTCCATCGAGGAGACCCAGTACTTC. Protein product: CASGIHGGSIEETQYF.